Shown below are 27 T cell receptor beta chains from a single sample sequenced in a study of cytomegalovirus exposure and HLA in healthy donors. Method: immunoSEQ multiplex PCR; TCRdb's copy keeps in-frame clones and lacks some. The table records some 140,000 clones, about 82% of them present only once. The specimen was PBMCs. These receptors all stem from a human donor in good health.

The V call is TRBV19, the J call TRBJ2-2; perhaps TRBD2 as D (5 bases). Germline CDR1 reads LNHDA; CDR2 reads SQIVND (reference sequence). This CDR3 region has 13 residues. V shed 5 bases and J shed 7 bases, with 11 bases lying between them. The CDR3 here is CASSHRRDGELFF. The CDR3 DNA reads TGTGCCAGTAGTCATCGACGGGACGGGGAGCTGTTTTTT.

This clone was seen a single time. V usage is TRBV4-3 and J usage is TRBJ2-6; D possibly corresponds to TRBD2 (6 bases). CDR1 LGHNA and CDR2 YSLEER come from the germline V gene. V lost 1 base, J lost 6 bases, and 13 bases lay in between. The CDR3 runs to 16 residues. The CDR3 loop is CASSQGRLREANVLTF. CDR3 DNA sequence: TGCGCCAGCAGCCAAGGCCGGTTGCGGGAGGCCAACGTCCTGACTTTC.

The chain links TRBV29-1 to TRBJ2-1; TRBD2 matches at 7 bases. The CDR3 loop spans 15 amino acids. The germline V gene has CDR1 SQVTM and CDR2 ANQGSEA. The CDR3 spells CSGGEGREPYNEQFF. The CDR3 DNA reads TGCAGTGGGGGGGAGGGGCGGGAGCCCTACAATGAGCAGTTCTTC.

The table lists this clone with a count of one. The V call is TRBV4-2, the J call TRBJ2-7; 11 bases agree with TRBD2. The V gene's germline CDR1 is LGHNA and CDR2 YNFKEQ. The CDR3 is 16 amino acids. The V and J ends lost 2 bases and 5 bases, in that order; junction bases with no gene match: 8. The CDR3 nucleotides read TGTGCCAGCAGCCAATCGACTAGCGGGATAGCAGACGAGCAGTACTTC. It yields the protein CASSQSTSGIADEQYF.

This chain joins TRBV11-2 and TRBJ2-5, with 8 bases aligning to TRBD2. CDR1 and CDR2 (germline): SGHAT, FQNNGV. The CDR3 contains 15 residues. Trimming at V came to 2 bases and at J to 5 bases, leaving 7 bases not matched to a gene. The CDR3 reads CASSLSGGLGETQYF. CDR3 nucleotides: TGTGCCAGCAGCTTATCGGGGGGGCTAGGGGAGACCCAGTACTTC.

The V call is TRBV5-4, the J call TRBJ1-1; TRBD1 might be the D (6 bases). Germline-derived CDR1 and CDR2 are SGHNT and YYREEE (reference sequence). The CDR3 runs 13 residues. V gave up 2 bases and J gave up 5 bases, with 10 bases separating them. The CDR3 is CASSFRGGTEAFF. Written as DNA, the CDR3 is TGTGCCAGCAGCTTCAGGGGCGGGACTGAAGCTTTCTTT.

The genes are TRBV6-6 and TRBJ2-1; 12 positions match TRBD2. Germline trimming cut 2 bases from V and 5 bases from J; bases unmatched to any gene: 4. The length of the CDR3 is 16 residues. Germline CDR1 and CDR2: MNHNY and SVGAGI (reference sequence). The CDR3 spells CASSYNLAGGNNEQFF. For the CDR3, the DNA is TGTGCCAGCAGTTACAATCTAGCGGGAGGGAACAATGAGCAGTTCTTC.

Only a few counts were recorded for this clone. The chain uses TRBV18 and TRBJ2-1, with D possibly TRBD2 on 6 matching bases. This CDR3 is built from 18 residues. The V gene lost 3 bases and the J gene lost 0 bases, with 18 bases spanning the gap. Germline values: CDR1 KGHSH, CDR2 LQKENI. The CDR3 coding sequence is TGTGCCAGCTCACCGGGTTTGCTAGCGCTGAGCTCCTACAATGAGCAGTTCTTC. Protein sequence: CASSPGLLALSSYNEQFF.

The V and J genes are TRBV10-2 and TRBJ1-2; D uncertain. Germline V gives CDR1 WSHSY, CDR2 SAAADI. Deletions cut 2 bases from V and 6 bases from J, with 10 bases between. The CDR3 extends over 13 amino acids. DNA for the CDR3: TGCGCCAGCAGTGAGGGAGGGCTGGATGGCTACACCTTC. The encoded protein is CASSEGGLDGYTF.

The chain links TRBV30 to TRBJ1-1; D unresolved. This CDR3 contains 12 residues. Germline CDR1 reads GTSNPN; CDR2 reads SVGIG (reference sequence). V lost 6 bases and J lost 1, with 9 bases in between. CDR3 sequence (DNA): TGTGCCTGTCCAGGTGGGAACACTGAAGCTTTCTTT. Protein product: CACPGGNTEAFF.

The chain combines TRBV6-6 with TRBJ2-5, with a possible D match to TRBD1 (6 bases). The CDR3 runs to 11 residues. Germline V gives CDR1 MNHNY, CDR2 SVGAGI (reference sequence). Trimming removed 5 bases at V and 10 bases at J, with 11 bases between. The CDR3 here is CASSQRTDQYF. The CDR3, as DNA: TGTGCCAGCAGTCAACGGACAGACCAGTACTTC.

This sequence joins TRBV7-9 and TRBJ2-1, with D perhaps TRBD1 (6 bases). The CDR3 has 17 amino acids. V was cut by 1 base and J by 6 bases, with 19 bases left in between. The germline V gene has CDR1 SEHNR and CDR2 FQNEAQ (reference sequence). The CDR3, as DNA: TGTGCCAGCAGCTTAGAACTCGGCAGGGGCCCGGGCAATGAGCAGTTCTTC. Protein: CASSLELGRGPGNEQFF.

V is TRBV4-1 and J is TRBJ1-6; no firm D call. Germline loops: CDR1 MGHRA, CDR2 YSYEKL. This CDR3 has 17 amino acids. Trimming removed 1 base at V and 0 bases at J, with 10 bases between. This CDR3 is CASSQGRGSSYNSPLHF. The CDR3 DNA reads TGCGCCAGCAGCCAAGGCCGTGGGAGCTCCTATAATTCACCCCTCCACTTT.

CDR3 protein: CASSESGGGVISQPQHF. CDR3 nucleotides: TGTGCCAGCAGTGAAAGTGGAGGGGGGGTTATAAGTCAGCCCCAGCATTTT. The J gene is TRBJ1-5, the V gene TRBV6-1; maybe TRBD1 (6 bases). The CDR3 loop spans 17 amino acids. V was clipped by 2 bases and J by 6 bases, with 20 bases between them. The germline CDR1 and CDR2 sequences are MNHNS and SASEGT.

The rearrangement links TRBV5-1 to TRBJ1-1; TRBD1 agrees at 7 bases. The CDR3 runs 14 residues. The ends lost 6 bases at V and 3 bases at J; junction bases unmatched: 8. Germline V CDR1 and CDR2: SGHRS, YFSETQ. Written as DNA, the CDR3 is TGCGCCAGCACTAGACAGGGATTGGACACTGAAGCTTTCTTT. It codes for CASTRQGLDTEAFF.

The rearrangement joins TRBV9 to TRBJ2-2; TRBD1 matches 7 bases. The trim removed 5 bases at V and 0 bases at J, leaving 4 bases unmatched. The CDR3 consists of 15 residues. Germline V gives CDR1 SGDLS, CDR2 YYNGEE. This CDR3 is CASRLTGTNTGELFF. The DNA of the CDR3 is TGTGCCAGCAGGTTGACAGGGACGAACACCGGGGAGCTGTTTTTT.

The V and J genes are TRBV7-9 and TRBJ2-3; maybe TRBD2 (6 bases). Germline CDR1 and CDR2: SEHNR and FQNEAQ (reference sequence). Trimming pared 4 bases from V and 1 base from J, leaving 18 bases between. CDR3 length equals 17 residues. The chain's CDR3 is CASSSAPRTSRTDTQYF. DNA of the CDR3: TGTGCCAGCAGCTCAGCCCCCAGAACTAGCCGCACAGATACGCAGTATTTT.

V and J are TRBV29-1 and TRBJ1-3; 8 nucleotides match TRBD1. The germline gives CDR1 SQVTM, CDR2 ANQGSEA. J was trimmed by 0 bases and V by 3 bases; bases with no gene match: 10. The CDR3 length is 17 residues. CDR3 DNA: TGCAGCGTTGACGCCCCGGACAGGGAGCTCTCTGGAAACACCATATATTTT. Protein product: CSVDAPDRELSGNTIYF.

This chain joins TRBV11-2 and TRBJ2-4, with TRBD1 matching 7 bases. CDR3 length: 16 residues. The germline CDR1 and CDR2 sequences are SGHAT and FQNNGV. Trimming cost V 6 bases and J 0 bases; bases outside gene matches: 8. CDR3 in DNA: TGTGCCAGCAGTCCGCAGGGGGAGATAGCCAAAAACATTCAGTACTTC. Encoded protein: CASSPQGEIAKNIQYF.

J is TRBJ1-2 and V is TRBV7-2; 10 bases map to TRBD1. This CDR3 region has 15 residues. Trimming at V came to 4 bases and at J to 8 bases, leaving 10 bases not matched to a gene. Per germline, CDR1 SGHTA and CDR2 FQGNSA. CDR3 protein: CASSSPGTGVGGYTF. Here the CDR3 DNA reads TGTGCCAGCAGCTCGCCCGGGACAGGGGTGGGAGGCTACACCTTC.

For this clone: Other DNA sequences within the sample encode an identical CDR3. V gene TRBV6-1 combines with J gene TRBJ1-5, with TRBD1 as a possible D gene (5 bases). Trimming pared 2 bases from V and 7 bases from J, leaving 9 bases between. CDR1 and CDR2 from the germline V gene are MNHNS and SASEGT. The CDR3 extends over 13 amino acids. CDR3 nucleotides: TGTGCCAGCAGTGAATGGTCAGGGCAGCCCCAGCATTTT. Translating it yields CASSEWSGQPQHF.

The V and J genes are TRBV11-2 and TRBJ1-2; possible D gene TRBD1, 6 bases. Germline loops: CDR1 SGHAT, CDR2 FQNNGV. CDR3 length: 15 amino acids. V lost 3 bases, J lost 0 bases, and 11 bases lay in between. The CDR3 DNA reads TGTGCCAGCAGCTTGGCTAGGGGGACTAACTATGGCTACACCTTC. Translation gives CASSLARGTNYGYTF.

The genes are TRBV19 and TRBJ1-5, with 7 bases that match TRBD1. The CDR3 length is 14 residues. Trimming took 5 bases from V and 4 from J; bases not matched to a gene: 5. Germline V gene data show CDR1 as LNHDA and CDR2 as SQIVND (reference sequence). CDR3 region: CASSWDSGNQPQHF. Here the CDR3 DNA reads TGTGCCAGTAGTTGGGACAGTGGAAATCAGCCCCAGCATTTT.

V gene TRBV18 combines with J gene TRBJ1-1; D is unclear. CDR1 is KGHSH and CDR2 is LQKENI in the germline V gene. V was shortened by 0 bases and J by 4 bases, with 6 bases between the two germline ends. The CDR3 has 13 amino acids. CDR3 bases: TGTGCCAGCTCACCACCGGCTGGCACTGAAGCTTTCTTT. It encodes CASSPPAGTEAFF.

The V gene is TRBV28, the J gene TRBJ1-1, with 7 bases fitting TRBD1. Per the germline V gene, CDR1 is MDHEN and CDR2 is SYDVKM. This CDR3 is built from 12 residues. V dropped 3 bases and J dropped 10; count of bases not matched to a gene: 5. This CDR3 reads CASSLLQGGAFF. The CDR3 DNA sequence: TGTGCCAGCAGTTTGCTTCAGGGGGGAGCTTTCTTT.

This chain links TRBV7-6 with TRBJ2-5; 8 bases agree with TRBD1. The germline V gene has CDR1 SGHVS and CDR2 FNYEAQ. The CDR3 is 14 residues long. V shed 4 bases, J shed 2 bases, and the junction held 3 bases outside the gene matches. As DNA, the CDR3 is TGTGCCAGCAGCTCCACAGGGGGTCAAGAGACCCAGTACTTC. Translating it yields CASSSTGGQETQYF.

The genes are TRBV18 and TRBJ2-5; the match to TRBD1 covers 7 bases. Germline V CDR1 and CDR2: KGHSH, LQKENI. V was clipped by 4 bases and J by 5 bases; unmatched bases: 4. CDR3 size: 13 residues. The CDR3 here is CASSRQGSETQYF. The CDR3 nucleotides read TGTGCCAGCTCACGACAGGGAAGCGAGACCCAGTACTTC.